These 11 T cell receptor beta chains were sequenced from one sample in a study of beta chain features in type 1 diabetes. The isolated RNA, all of it, was reverse transcribed, so expressed TCRB transcripts were what got sequenced. Assay used: immunoSEQ multiplex PCR; TCRdb lists only in-frame clones, some missing. The data show under 550,000 clones, 10% to 12% seen once. Source material: naive CD4+ T cells from blood. Receptor source: a woman between 18 and 29 years old in good health.

The chain combines TRBV30 with TRBJ1-2; D may be TRBD1 (6 bases). Germline CDR1 is GTSNPN and CDR2 is SVGIG (reference sequence). V shed 8 bases and J shed 7 bases, with 17 bases lying between them. The CDR3 has 12 amino acids. CDR3 coding DNA: TGTGCCGCGGACAGATGGTTAAGTGGCTACACCTTC. It encodes CAADRWLSGYTF. The full variable domain, completed using reference TRBV30 and TRBJ1-2, is SQTIHQWPATLVQPVGSPLSLECTVEGTSNPNLYWYRQAAGRGLQLLFYSVGIGQISSEVPQNLSASRPQDRQFILSSKKLLLSDSGFYLCAADRWLSGYTFGSGTRLTVV.

The chain recombines TRBV5-4 with TRBJ2-7, with D possibly being TRBD1 or TRBD2 (5 bases each). Germline CDR1 and CDR2: SGHNT and YYREEE (reference sequence). The CDR3 loop spans 14 amino acids. Deletions cut 1 base from V and 4 bases from J, with 12 bases between. The CDR3 sequence: CASSLLVGPYEQYV. The CDR3 coding sequence is TGTGCCAGCAGCTTGTTGGTGGGACCTTACGAGCAGTACGTC.

This clone appeared a few times. The chain couples TRBV29-1 to TRBJ2-3; TRBD2 matches 8 bases. Germline loops: CDR1 SQVTM, CDR2 ANQGSEA. The CDR3 has 11 residues. The CDR3 loop is CSSLAGDTQYF. The CDR3 bases are TGCAGTTCCCTAGCGGGAGATACGCAGTATTTT.

The gene calls are TRBV4-1 and TRBJ2-2; TRBD1 matches 8 bases. The germline gives CDR1 MGHRA, CDR2 YSYEKL. V lost 7 bases, J lost 2 bases, and 6 bases stayed unmatched. CDR3 size: 15 residues. Written as DNA, the CDR3 is TGCGCCAGCACCCACGGGACAGGCAACACCGGGGAGCTGTTTTTT. Amino acids: CASTHGTGNTGELFF.

The rearrangement links TRBV7-2 to TRBJ2-3; D unclear. V shed 3 bases and J shed 1 base, with 11 bases lying between them. Germline assignment: CDR1 SGHTA and CDR2 FQGNSA. This CDR3 has 15 amino acids. The CDR3 sequence: CASSFGQPGTDTQYF. The CDR3 DNA is TGTGCCAGCAGCTTCGGCCAGCCAGGCACAGATACGCAGTATTTT.

This clone came up a few times. The chain has TRBV9 and TRBJ2-1, with TRBD1 matching over 7 bases. CDR3 length: 16 residues. Trimming cost V 3 bases and J 4 bases; bases outside gene matches: 10. Looked up from germline, CDR1 is SGDLS and CDR2 is YYNGEE. The CDR3 DNA is TGTGCCAGCAGCGCCCGTGAGGGGGCGGTTTACAATGAGCAGTTCTTC. Protein: CASSAREGAVYNEQFF. Using reference TRBV9 and TRBJ2-1 for the parts outside the CDR3, the full variable domain is DSGVTQTPKHLITATGQRVTLRCSPRSGDLSVYWYQQSLDQGLQFLIQYYNGEERAKGNILERFSAQQFPDLHSELNLSSLELGDSALYFCASSAREGAVYNEQFFGPGTRLTVL.

The V gene is TRBV9, the J gene TRBJ2-3; no reliable D call. The V gene's germline CDR1 is SGDLS and CDR2 YYNGEE. The CDR3 loop spans 16 amino acids. With 0 bases removed from V and 1 base from J, the gap between germline ends came to 12 bases. CDR3 sequence: CASSVGGLLGTDTQYF. As DNA, the CDR3 is TGTGCCAGCAGCGTAGGGGGTCTGCTGGGCACAGATACGCAGTATTTT.

In this sample, this clone turned up a few times. The CDR3 DNA reads TGTGCCAGCTCACCGGTCGATCTCGAGAACACTGAAGCTTTCTTT. Protein product: CASSPVDLENTEAFF. The gene calls are TRBV18 and TRBJ1-1, with D hard to call. The V end lost 3 bases, the J end lost 1 base, and 12 bases lay between the germline ends. Germline CDR1 and CDR2: KGHSH and LQKENI. The CDR3 covers 15 residues.

This rearrangement joins TRBV20-1 to TRBJ1-2; the D is unclear. CDR3 length: 10 amino acids. From germline, CDR1 is DFQATT and CDR2 SNEGSKA (reference sequence). V lost 2 bases and J lost 7, with 5 bases in between. The CDR3 region has the DNA TGCAGTGCTAGACTTGGTGGCTACACCTTC. Its translation is CSARLGGYTF.

V gene TRBV4-1 combines with J gene TRBJ1-5; 8 bases agree with TRBD1. V gave up 0 bases and J gave up 4 bases; unmatched junction bases: 8. Germline CDR1 MGHRA, CDR2 YSYEKL. The length of the CDR3 is 17 residues. The CDR3 loop reads CASSQDQGASGNQPQHF. As DNA, the CDR3 is TGCGCCAGCAGCCAAGATCAGGGGGCGAGTGGGAATCAGCCCCAGCATTTT.

This clone showed up just a few times. V gene TRBV11-2 combines with J gene TRBJ2-1; the D is unclear. Trimming stripped 2 bases from V and 10 bases from J, with 6 bases between. This CDR3 has 11 amino acids. The germline V gene has CDR1 SGHAT and CDR2 FQNNGV. The CDR3 spells CASSLSWEQFF. The CDR3 DNA reads as TGTGCCAGCAGCTTATCATGGGAGCAGTTCTTC.